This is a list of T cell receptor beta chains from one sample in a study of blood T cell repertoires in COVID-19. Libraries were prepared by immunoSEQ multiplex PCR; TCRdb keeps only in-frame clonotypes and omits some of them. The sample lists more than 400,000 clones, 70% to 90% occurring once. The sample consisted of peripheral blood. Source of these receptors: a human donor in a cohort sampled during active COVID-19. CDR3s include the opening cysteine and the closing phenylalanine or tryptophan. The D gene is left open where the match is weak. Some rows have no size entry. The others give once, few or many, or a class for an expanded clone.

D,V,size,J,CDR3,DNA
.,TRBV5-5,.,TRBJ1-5,CASSFDWLLGQPQHF,TGTGCCAGCAGCTTCGATTGGCTCCTCGGGCAGCCCCAGCATTTT
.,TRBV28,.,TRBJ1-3,CASSLQGNAGNTIYF,TGTGCCAGCAGTTTACAGGGTAACGCTGGAAACACCATATATTTT
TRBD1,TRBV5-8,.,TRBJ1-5,CASSRDRESQPQHF,TGTGCCAGCAGCCGGGACAGGGAAAGTCAGCCCCAGCATTTT
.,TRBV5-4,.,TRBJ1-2,CASSLEPTTIDPDRDGYTF,TGTGCCAGCAGCTTGGAGCCCACTACAATAGACCCCGACCGGGATGGCTACACCTTC
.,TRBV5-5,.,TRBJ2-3,CASSLVGPGGSDTQYF,TGTGCCAGCAGCTTGGTGGGTCCGGGCGGGTCAGATACGCAGTATTTT
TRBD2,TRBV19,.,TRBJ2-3,CASSIARTSGPNTDTQYF,TGTGCCAGTAGTATAGCTCGGACTAGCGGACCCAACACAGATACGCAGTATTTT
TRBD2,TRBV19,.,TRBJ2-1,CASNPMLGTSGEQFF,TGTGCCAGTAACCCAATGCTCGGGACTAGCGGTGAGCAGTTCTTC
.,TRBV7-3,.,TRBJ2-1,CASSLSGTYNEQFF,TGTGCCAGCAGCTTAAGCGGAACCTACAATGAGCAGTTCTTC
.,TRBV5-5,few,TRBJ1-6,CASSLLTPSPLHF,TGTGCCAGCAGCTTGTTAACACCTTCACCCCTCCACTTT
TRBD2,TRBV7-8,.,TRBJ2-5,CASRSPGLAEETQYF,TGTGCCAGCAGGTCCCCGGGACTAGCGGAAGAGACCCAGTACTTC
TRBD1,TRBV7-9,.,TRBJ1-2,CASSSTIQGTANYGYTF,TGTGCCAGCAGCTCCACCATACAGGGGACCGCTAACTATGGCTACACCTTC
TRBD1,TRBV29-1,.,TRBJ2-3,CSVGRTGLSTDTQYF,TGCAGCGTTGGGAGGACAGGCCTTAGCACAGATACGCAGTATTTT
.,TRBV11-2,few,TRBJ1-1,CASSIGQTTEAFF,TGTGCCAGCAGCATTGGACAGACCACTGAAGCTTTCTTT
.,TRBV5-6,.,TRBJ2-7,CASIKRAFSYEQYF,TGTGCCAGCATAAAGCGGGCTTTCTCCTACGAGCAGTACTTC
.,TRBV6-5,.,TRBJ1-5,CASRHGTASNQPQHF,TGTGCCAGCAGACACGGGACTGCCAGCAATCAGCCCCAGCATTTT
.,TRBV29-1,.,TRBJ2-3,CSVLTGDTQYF,TGCAGCGTTCTCACAGGGGATACGCAGTATTTT
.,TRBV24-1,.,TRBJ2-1,CATSDPLRAGYNEQFF,TGTGCCACCAGTGATCCCCTCCGCGCGGGATACAATGAGCAGTTCTTC
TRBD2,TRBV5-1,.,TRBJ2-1,CASSLGTRAYNEQFF,TGCGCCAGCTCCTTGGGGACTAGGGCCTACAATGAGCAGTTCTTC
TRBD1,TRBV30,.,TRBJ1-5,CAWSSRWTRDREEQPQHF,TGTGCCTGGAGTAGCCGGTGGACTAGGGACAGGGAGGAACAGCCCCAGCATTTT
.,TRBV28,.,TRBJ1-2,CASSYGGGGRGYGYTF,TGTGCCAGCAGTTATGGGGGCGGGGGCAGGGGCTATGGCTACACCTTC
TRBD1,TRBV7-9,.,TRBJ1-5,CASSLQGAKGNQPQHF,TGTGCCAGCAGCTTACAGGGGGCAAAAGGCAATCAGCCCCAGCATTTT
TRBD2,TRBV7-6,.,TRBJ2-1,CASSQPGGPYNEQFF,TGTGCCAGCAGCCAGCCGGGAGGTCCATACAATGAGCAGTTCTTC
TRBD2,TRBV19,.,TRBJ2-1,CASSLWGSGTYNEQFF,TGTGCCAGTAGTTTATGGGGTAGCGGGACCTACAATGAGCAGTTCTTC
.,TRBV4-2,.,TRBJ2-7,CASSPFGRGYEQYF,TGTGCCAGCAGCCCATTCGGGCGGGGCTACGAGCAGTACTTC
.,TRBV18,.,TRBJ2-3,CASSLGPRPDTQYF,TGTGCCAGCTCTCTAGGTCCGAGACCAGATACGCAGTATTTT
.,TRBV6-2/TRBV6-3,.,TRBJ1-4,CASSLHTTNEKLFF,TGTGCCAGCAGCCTACATACAACTAATGAAAAACTGTTTTTT
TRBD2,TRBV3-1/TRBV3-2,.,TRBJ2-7,CASSQNSGRAHEQYF,TGTGCCAGCAGCCAAAACAGCGGGAGGGCCCACGAGCAGTACTTC
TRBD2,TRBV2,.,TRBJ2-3,CASRGLAGAADTQYF,TGTGCCAGCAGAGGACTAGCGGGAGCAGCAGATACGCAGTATTTT
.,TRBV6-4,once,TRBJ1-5,CASSDREGQPQHF,TGTGCCAGCAGTGACAGGGAGGGTCAGCCCCAGCATTTT
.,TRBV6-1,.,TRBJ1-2,CASSDPPGVRGYTF,TGTGCCAGCAGTGATCCGCCAGGGGTTAGAGGCTACACCTTC
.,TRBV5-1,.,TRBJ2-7,CASSLASGFYEQYF,TGCGCCAGCAGCTTGGCCAGCGGGTTCTACGAGCAGTACTTC
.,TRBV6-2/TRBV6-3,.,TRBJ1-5,CASSYLGLPNQPQHF,TGTGCCAGCAGTTACCTTGGGCTCCCGAATCAGCCCCAGCATTTT
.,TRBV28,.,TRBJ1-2,CASSLKGGGAGDYGYTF,TGTGCCAGCAGTTTAAAGGGCGGGGGCGCCGGGGACTATGGCTACACCTTC